This T cell receptor beta chain derives from a study of control samples from healthy donors and cancer patients. The germline V gene has CDR1 GTSNPN and CDR2 SVGIG (reference sequence). V gave up 5 bases and J gave up 8 bases; unmatched junction bases: 2. This CDR3 spans 11 amino acids. Method: immunoSEQ multiplex PCR; TCRdb's copy keeps in-frame clones and lacks some. Of 45,000 to 60,000 clones listed, 75% to 90% were seen once; the top ten hold around 15%. The V and J genes are TRBV30 and TRBJ1-4; 7 bases fit TRBD1. The clonotype originates from a man between 60 and 70 years old with head and neck cancer. The sample consisted of PBMCs. CDR3 residues: CAWLGQEKLFF. The CDR3 coding sequence is TGTGCCTGGTTGGGACAGGAAAAACTGTTTTTT.